A single sample gave rise to the 21 T cell receptor beta chains below, sequenced in a study of identical twins. Using its own MiXCR run on the 5' RACE reads, TCRdb lists one record per CDR3 protein. The table records 470,000 or so distinct CDR3 sequences, 20% to 25% of them present only once. Separately, the same data were catalogued under a study of T cells expressing NK-cell markers.

Sequenced sample: CD4+ T cells sorted from blood. All receptors come from a woman aged 18-30 years in good health.

In its sample, this clonotype was seen a few times. The rearrangement links TRBV7-9 to TRBJ1-1; 7 positions match TRBD1. The J segment lost 0 bases and the V segment lost 6 bases, leaving 10 bases of the junction unmatched. The CDR3 has 16 residues. Germline values: CDR1 SEHNR, CDR2 FQNEAQ (reference sequence). The CDR3 DNA reads TGTGCCAGCAGTCCCGGGACAGCCAATATGAACACTGAAGCTTTCTTT. Amino acids: CASSPGTANMNTEAFF. The whole variable domain, filled in from reference TRBV7-9 and TRBJ1-1, reads DTGVSQNPRHKITKRGQNVTFRCDPISEHNRLYWYRQTLGQGPEFLTYFQNEAQLEKSRLLSDRFSAERPKGSFSTLEIQRTEQGDSAMYLCASSPGTANMNTEAFFGQGTRLTVV.

V is TRBV5-5 and J is TRBJ1-4; 8 bases fit TRBD1. V was clipped by 4 bases and J by 7 bases; unmatched bases: 15. Germline V gene sequence: CDR1 SGHKS, CDR2 YYEKEE (reference sequence). The CDR3 length is 17 residues. The DNA of the CDR3 is TGTGCCAGCAGCAAACCGGGACAGGTTGGCCGGGGTGAAAAACTGTTTTTT. Amino acids: CASSKPGQVGRGEKLFF.

The genes are TRBV20-1 and TRBJ1-1; weak D call: TRBD1 (5 bases). The V gene lost 6 bases and the J gene lost 8 bases, with 16 bases spanning the gap. The CDR3 runs 12 residues. The germline gives CDR1 DFQATT, CDR2 SNEGSKA (reference sequence). CDR3 sequence: CSAPSGGREAFF. The CDR3 region has the DNA TGCAGTGCCCCCTCCGGGGGAAGAGAAGCTTTCTTT.

The rearrangement links TRBV10-3 to TRBJ2-2, with TRBD1 identical over 9 bases. CDR3 length: 15 amino acids. Germline V gene data show CDR1 as ENHRY and CDR2 as SYGVKD. With V trimmed by 4 bases and J by 1 base, 1 base remained unmatched. The CDR3 here is CAISGTGVNTGELFF. The CDR3 bases are TGTGCCATCAGTGGGACAGGGGTGAACACCGGGGAGCTGTTTTTT.

J is TRBJ2-1 and V is TRBV11-2; D not certain. Per the germline V gene, CDR1 is SGHAT and CDR2 is FQNNGV. V shed 1 base and J shed 4 bases, with 17 bases lying between them. The length of the CDR3 is 17 residues. The CDR3, as DNA: TGTGCCAGCAGCTTAGGCCTCATCCGTCTTTTGTACAATGAGCAGTTCTTC. This encodes CASSLGLIRLLYNEQFF. Together with reference TRBV11-2 and TRBJ2-1, the CDR3 gives the full variable domain: EAGVAQSPRYKIIEKRQSVAFWCNPISGHATLYWYQQILGQGPKLLIQFQNNGVVDDSQLPKDRFSAERLKGVDSTLKIQPAKLEDSAVYLCASSLGLIRLLYNEQFFGPGTRLTVL.

This clonotype turned up a few times. The chain joins TRBV29-1 to TRBJ2-2, with a possible D match to TRBD1 (5 bases). The CDR3 consists of 15 residues. The germline V and J ends were trimmed by 5 bases and 5 bases, with 18 bases remaining between them. The germline V gene has CDR1 SQVTM and CDR2 ANQGSEA. The CDR3 DNA sequence: TGCAGCGTTCTGAGGATAGGGCCAGGGACCGGGGAGCTGTTTTTT. It specifies CSVLRIGPGTGELFF.

J is TRBJ2-7 and V is TRBV9, with 7 bases lining up with TRBD1. Per germline, CDR1 SGDLS and CDR2 YYNGEE. This CDR3 is built from 15 residues. Trimming removed 0 bases from V and 7 bases from J; junction bases left unmatched: 10. The CDR3 spells CASSVVPGQFGEQYF. The CDR3 DNA is TGTGCCAGCAGCGTAGTCCCGGGACAGTTTGGGGAGCAGTACTTC.

This clonotype appeared a few times. V is TRBV6-1 and J is TRBJ2-3, with D unresolved. The germline gives CDR1 MNHNS, CDR2 SASEGT. CDR3 length equals 14 residues. V was pared by 1 base and J by 5 bases, with 10 bases between. CDR3 loop: CASSEVIGLDTQYF. Here the CDR3 DNA reads TGTGCCAGCAGTGAAGTTATTGGGTTAGATACGCAGTATTTT.

The CDR3 loop reads CASSSGTSGINNEQFF. The CDR3 DNA is TGTGCCAGCAGCTCCGGGACTAGCGGGATCAACAATGAGCAGTTCTTC. V is TRBV11-3 and J is TRBJ2-1, with 13 bases fitting TRBD2. Per the germline V gene, CDR1 is SGHNT and CDR2 is YENEEA. The ends lost 4 bases at V and 5 bases at J; junction bases unmatched: 5. This CDR3 has 16 residues.

V is TRBV29-1 and J is TRBJ2-7; TRBD1 might be the D (5 bases). V lost 4 bases and J 9 bases, leaving 19 bases between the germline ends. Per germline, CDR1 SQVTM and CDR2 ANQGSEA. This CDR3 is 13 amino acids long. The CDR3 DNA reads TGCAGCGTTGTTTGGACACACACCCAAGGGCAGTACTTC. Its translation: CSVVWTHTQGQYF.

In this sample, this clonotype turned up a few times. V and J are TRBV7-9 and TRBJ2-3, with TRBD2 as a possible D gene (6 bases). The germline V gene has CDR1 SEHNR and CDR2 FQNEAQ (reference sequence). V gave up 4 bases and J gave up 6 bases, with 20 bases separating them. The CDR3 has 16 residues. CDR3 residues: CASSSTIGLKGDTQYF. CDR3 DNA: TGTGCCAGCAGCTCGACCATTGGACTAAAAGGGGATACGCAGTATTTT. Supplemented by reference TRBV7-9 and TRBJ2-3, the full variable domain reads DTGVSQNPRHKITKRGQNVTFRCDPISEHNRLYWYRQTLGQGPEFLTYFQNEAQLEKSRLLSDRFSAERPKGSFSTLEIQRTEQGDSAMYLCASSSTIGLKGDTQYFGPGTRLTVL.

This clonotype occurred a few times. The chain recombines TRBV7-2 with TRBJ2-1, with 16 bases lining up with TRBD2. The CDR3 covers 16 residues. The V gene's germline CDR1 is SGHTA and CDR2 FQGNSA. The V segment lost 5 bases and the J segment 9 bases; nucleotides outside the gene matches: 7. CDR3 sequence (DNA): TGTGCCAGCAGCGAGGGACTAGCGGGGGGGCAGAGTGAGCAGTTCTTC. Translating gives CASSEGLAGGQSEQFF.

This clonotype has just a few counts. The V gene is TRBV20-1, the J gene TRBJ2-3; D unresolved. The CDR3 is 12 amino acids. V dropped 3 bases and J dropped 0 bases, with 4 bases sitting between them. From germline, CDR1 is DFQATT and CDR2 SNEGSKA (reference sequence). CDR3 region: CSASVSTDTQYF. The DNA for the CDR3 is TGCAGTGCTAGTGTTAGCACAGATACGCAGTATTTT.

V and J are TRBV6-2 or TRBV6-3 and TRBJ2-1; 11 nucleotides agree with TRBD1. The CDR3 contains 16 residues. With 5 bases clipped from V and 7 bases from J, the junction kept 10 bases outside the gene matches. The V gene's germline CDR1 is MNHEY and CDR2 SVGEGT. The CDR3 region is CASSQSDRGRRNEQFF. The CDR3 nucleotides are TGTGCCAGCAGTCAGTCGGACAGGGGGCGCAGAAATGAGCAGTTCTTC.

This clonotype was seen a few times. The CDR3 loop reads CSASGTADYEQYF. The CDR3 DNA is TGCAGTGCTTCCGGGACAGCCGACTACGAGCAGTACTTC. V usage is TRBV20-1 and J usage is TRBJ2-7; 7 bases are a match to TRBD1. The V gene's germline CDR1 is DFQATT and CDR2 SNEGSKA (reference sequence). The CDR3 runs 13 residues. V lost 5 bases to trimming and J lost 3 bases; unmatched junction nucleotides: 7.

Worth noting for this clonotype: At one of its ends the junction is not consistent with the germline gene, which may arise from a read error. The rearrangement links TRBV11-2 to TRBJ2-1; D is uncertain. From germline, CDR1 is SGHAT and CDR2 FQNNGV. There are 14 residues in the CDR3. Here the CDR3 DNA reads TGTGCCAGCGGCTTAGGGCTATATGGGAATGAGCAGTTCTTC. This encodes CASGLGLYGNEQFF.

J is TRBJ1-2 and V is TRBV5-1, with TRBD1 as a possible D gene (6 bases). Germline lookup yields CDR1 SGHRS and CDR2 YFSETQ. This CDR3 contains 14 residues. With 4 bases removed from V and 8 bases from J, the gap between germline ends came to 18 bases. The chain's CDR3 is CASSPTQGPGGYTF. In DNA form, the CDR3 reads TGCGCCAGCAGCCCTACACAGGGTCCGGGGGGCTACACCTTC.

J is TRBJ2-6 and V is TRBV27; the D is unclear. The CDR3 totals 13 residues. The germline CDR1 and CDR2 sequences are MNHEY and SMNVEV (reference sequence). The ends were cut back, 6 bases at V and 2 bases at J, with 5 bases in the middle. This CDR3 is CASRLTGANVLTF. In DNA form, the CDR3 reads TGTGCCAGCAGACTAACTGGGGCCAACGTCCTGACTTTC. The full variable domain, completed using reference TRBV27 and TRBJ2-6, is EAQVTQNPRYLITVTGKKLTVTCSQNMNHEYMSWYRQDPGLGLRQIYYSMNVEVTDKGDVPEGYKVSRKEKRNFPLILESPSPNQTSLYFCASRLTGANVLTFGAGSRLTVL.

The V gene is TRBV5-1, the J gene TRBJ2-7; the match to TRBD1 covers 8 bases. Unmatched junction bases numbered 5, after V lost 5 bases and J lost 4 bases. This CDR3 has 13 amino acids. Germline V CDR1 and CDR2: SGHRS, YFSETQ. The CDR3 sequence is CASRLQGEYEQYF. The CDR3 coding sequence is TGCGCCAGCAGACTACAGGGGGAGTACGAGCAGTACTTC.

The chain combines TRBV5-1 with TRBJ2-5, with 7 bases fitting TRBD2. From germline, CDR1 is SGHRS and CDR2 YFSETQ. The CDR3 has 17 amino acids. V shed 4 bases, J shed 3 bases, and the junction held 15 bases outside the gene matches. CDR3 in DNA: TGCGCCAGCAGCCCGGCGCTTGGCGGGGGAGAAGAAGAGACCCAGTACTTC. Translated: CASSPALGGGEEETQYF.

The V call is TRBV15, the J call TRBJ2-5; 10 bases align to TRBD2. Germline CDR1 is LNHNV and CDR2 is YYDKDF (reference sequence). This CDR3 is 16 amino acids long. The ends lost 4 bases at V and 1 base at J; junction bases unmatched: 6. In nucleotides, the CDR3 is TGTGCCACCAGCACCCTTAGCGGGGGGCTCCAAGAGACCCAGTACTTC. As protein: CATSTLSGGLQETQYF.